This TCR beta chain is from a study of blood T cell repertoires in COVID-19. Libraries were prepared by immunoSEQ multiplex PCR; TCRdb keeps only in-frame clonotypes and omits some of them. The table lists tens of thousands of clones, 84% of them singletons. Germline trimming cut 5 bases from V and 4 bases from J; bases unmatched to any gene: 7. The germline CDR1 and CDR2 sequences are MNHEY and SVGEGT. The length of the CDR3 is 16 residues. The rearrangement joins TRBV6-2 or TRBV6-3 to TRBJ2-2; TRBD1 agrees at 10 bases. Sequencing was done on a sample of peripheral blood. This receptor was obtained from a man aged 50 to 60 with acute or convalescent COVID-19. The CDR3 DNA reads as TGTGCCAGCAGTCGACAGGGGGCGCCGGGCACCGGGGAGCTGTTTTTT. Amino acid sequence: CASSRQGAPGTGELFF.